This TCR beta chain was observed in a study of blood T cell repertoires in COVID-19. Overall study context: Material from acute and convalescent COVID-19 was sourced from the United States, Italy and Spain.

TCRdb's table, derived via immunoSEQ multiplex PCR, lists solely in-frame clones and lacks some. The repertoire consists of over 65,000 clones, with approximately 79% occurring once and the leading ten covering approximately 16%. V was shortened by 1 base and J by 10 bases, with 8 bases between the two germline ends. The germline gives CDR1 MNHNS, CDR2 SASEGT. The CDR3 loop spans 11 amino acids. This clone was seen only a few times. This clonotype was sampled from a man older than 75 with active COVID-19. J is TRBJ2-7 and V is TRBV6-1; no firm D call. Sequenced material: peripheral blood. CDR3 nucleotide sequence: TGTGCCAGCAGTGAAGTGGCCTCCCAGTACTTC. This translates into CASSEVASQYF.